This T cell receptor beta chain was captured in a study of response to subunit inactivated influenza vaccine. Regarding the study as a whole: Each seasonal flu vaccination may recruit only limited new T cells, authors suggested.

Points on this clonotype: Its antigen remains unknown.

The V gene lost 4 bases and the J gene lost 0 bases, with 14 bases spanning the gap. The CDR3 runs 16 residues. Germline loops: CDR1 SGHRS, CDR2 YFSETQ. TCRdb used MiXCR to reprocess the RT-PCR reads, holding one entry per CDR3 protein. The sample records 610,000 or so distinct CDR3 sequences, about 14% being singletons. The chain couples TRBV5-1 to TRBJ2-1; TRBD1 is a possible D gene (6 bases). The sequenced sample was PBMCs from blood, obtained about 11 days after vaccination. The source of this sequence is a man aged 50-60 years who received an inactivated influenza vaccine. The CDR3 DNA reads as TGCGCCAGCAGCCCGGAATACAGGGCCTCCTACAATGAGCAGTTCTTC. Translating gives CASSPEYRASYNEQFF.